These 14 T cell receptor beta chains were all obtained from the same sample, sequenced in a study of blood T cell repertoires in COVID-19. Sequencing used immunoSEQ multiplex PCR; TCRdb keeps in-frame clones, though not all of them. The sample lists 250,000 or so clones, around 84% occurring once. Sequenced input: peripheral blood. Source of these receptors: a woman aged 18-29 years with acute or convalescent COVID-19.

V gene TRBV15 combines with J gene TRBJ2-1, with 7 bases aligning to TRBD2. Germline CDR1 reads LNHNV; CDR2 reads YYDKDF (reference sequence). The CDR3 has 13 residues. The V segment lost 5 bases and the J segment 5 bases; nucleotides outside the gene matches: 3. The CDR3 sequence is CATSSSGHNEQFF. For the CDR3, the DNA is TGTGCCACCAGCTCTAGCGGACACAATGAGCAGTTCTTC.

CDR3 loop: CASSELIVPGEGFFF. As DNA, the CDR3 is TGTGCCAGCAGTGAATTAATTGTCCCGGGGGAGGGGTTTTTCTTT. The chain carries TRBV2 and TRBJ1-1; D is possibly TRBD1 (5 bases). The CDR3 contains 15 residues. Germline V CDR1 and CDR2: SNHLY, FYNNEI. V lost 2 bases and J lost 13, with 23 bases in between.

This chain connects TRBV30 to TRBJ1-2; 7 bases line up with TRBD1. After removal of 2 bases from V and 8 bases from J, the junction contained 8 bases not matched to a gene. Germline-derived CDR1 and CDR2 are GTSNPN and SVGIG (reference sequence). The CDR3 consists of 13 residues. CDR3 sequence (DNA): TGTGCCTGGAGTCAACAGGGGCCGGGAGGCTACACCTTC. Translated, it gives CAWSQQGPGGYTF.

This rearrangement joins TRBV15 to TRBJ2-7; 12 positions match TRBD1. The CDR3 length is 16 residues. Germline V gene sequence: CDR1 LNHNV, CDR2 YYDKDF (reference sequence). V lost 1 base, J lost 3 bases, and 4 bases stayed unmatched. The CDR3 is CATSRVGTGGFYEQYF. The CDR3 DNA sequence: TGTGCCACCAGCAGAGTCGGGACAGGGGGCTTCTACGAGCAGTACTTC.

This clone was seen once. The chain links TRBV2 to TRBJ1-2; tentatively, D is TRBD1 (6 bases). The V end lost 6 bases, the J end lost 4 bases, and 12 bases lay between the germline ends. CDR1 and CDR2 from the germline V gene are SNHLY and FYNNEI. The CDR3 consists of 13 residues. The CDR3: CASRGGAGYGYTF. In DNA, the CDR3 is TGTGCCAGCAGAGGGGGGGCGGGCTATGGCTACACCTTC. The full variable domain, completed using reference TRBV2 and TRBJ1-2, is EPEVTQTPSHQVTQMGQEVILRCVPISNHLYFYWYRQILGQKVEFLVSFYNNEISEKSEIFDDQFSVERPDGSNFTLKIRSTKLEDSAMYFCASRGGAGYGYTFGSGTRLTVV.

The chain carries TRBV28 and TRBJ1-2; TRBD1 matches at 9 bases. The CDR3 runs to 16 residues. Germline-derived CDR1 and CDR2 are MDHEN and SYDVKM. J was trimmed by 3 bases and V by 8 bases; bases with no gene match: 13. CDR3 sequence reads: CASSTPPRTGDYGYTF. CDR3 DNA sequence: TGTGCCAGCTCTACCCCCCCTCGGACAGGGGACTATGGCTACACCTTC.

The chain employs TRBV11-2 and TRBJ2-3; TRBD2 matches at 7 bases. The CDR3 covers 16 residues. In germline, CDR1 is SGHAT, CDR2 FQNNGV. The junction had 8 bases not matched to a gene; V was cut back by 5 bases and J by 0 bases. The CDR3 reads CASSPASGSSTDTQYF. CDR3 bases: TGTGCCAGCAGCCCGGCTAGCGGATCTAGCACAGATACGCAGTATTTT.

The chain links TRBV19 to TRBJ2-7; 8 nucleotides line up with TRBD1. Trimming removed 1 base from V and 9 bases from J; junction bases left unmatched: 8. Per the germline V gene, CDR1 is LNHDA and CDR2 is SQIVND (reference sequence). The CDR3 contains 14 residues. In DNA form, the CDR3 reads TGTGCCAGTAGTATAGCCAGGGGGACAGGAGGGCAGTACTTC. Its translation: CASSIARGTGGQYF.

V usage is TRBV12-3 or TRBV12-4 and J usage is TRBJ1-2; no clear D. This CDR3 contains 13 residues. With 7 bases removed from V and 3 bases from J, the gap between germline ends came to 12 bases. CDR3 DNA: TGTGCCAGCACAACAAGGAGGGACTATGGCTACACCTTC. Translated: CASTTRRDYGYTF.

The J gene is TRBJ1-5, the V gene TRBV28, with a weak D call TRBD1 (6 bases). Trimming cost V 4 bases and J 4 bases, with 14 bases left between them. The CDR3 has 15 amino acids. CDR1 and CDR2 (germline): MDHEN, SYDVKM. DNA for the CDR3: TGTGCCAGCAGTTCTCCGGGGACAAATAATCAGCCCCAGCATTTT. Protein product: CASSSPGTNNQPQHF.

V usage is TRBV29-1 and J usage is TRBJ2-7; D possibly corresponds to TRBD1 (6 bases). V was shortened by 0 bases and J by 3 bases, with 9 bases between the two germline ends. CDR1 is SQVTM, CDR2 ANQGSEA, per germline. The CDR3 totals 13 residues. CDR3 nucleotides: TGCAGCGTTGAAGATGGCAGGGGCTACGAGCAGTACTTC. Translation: CSVEDGRGYEQYF.

CDR3 sequence reads: CASSSNRGRETQYF. CDR3 DNA sequence: TGTGCCAGCAGCTCGAACAGGGGGCGGGAGACCCAGTACTTC. This chain links TRBV7-2 with TRBJ2-5, with 9 positions matching TRBD1. The CDR3 consists of 14 residues. The germline V gene has CDR1 SGHTA and CDR2 FQGNSA. The V gene end was trimmed by 4 bases and the J gene end by 5 bases; junction bases not matched to a gene: 5.

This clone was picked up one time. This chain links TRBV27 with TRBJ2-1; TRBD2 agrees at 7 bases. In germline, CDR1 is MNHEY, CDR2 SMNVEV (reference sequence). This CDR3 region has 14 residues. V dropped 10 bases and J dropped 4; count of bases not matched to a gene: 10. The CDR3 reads CATLSGTLYNEQFF. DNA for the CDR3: TGTGCCACCCTGAGCGGGACTCTTTACAATGAGCAGTTCTTC.

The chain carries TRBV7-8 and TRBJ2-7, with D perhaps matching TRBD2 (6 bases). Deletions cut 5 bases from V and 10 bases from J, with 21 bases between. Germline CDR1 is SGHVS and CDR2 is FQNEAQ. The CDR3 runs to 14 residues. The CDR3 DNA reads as TGTGCCAGCAGCCCCCCGACCCGGGACTTAACACAGTACTTC. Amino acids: CASSPPTRDLTQYF.